These 6 T cell receptor beta chains share one sample of origin, sequenced in a study of cytomegalovirus exposure and HLA in healthy donors. Both 60 Vbeta primers and 13 Jbeta primers went into the PCR. Assay used: immunoSEQ multiplex PCR; TCRdb lists only in-frame clones, some missing. The repertoire includes more than 90,000 clones, approximately 68% of them detected once, and about 6.3% sits in the top ten. Material for sequencing was PBMCs. These receptor sequences come from a boy between 5 and 17 years old in good health and CMV-seropositive.

The chain is built from TRBV9 and TRBJ1-3, with TRBD1 matching over 9 bases. Germline V gives CDR1 SGDLS, CDR2 YYNGEE. The CDR3 consists of 18 residues. Trimming took 3 bases from V and 2 from J; bases not matched to a gene: 12. CDR3 residues: CASSGWGSRDRAGNTIYF. CDR3 DNA sequence: TGTGCCAGCAGCGGTTGGGGGTCCCGGGACAGGGCTGGAAACACCATATATTTT.

The chain has TRBV11-2 and TRBJ2-2; D possibly corresponds to TRBD2 (6 bases). The V end lost 0 bases, the J end lost 1 base, and 12 bases lay between the germline ends. Germline CDR1 is SGHAT and CDR2 is FQNNGV. The CDR3 covers 17 residues. In nucleotides, the CDR3 is TGTGCCAGCAGCTTAGATCCGGGACTCTTGAACACCGGGGAGCTGTTTTTT. It specifies CASSLDPGLLNTGELFF. Full variable domain (rest looked up from reference TRBV11-2 and TRBJ2-2): EAGVAQSPRYKIIEKRQSVAFWCNPISGHATLYWYQQILGQGPKLLIQFQNNGVVDDSQLPKDRFSAERLKGVDSTLKIQPAKLEDSAVYLCASSLDPGLLNTGELFFGEGSRLTVL.

V and J are TRBV5-1 and TRBJ2-1; 8 bases are a match to TRBD2. The CDR3 covers 17 residues. The germline V gene has CDR1 SGHRS and CDR2 YFSETQ. Trimming took 5 bases from V and 8 from J; bases not matched to a gene: 18. The chain's CDR3 is CASSRSGVASSLDEQFF. CDR3 sequence (DNA): TGCGCCAGCAGTCGTAGCGGGGTAGCCTCCTCCCTCGATGAGCAGTTCTTC.

This rearrangement joins TRBV5-1 to TRBJ2-1, with TRBD2 as a possible D gene (7 bases). The CDR3 loop spans 14 amino acids. Germline assignment: CDR1 SGHRS and CDR2 YFSETQ. Trimming cost V 4 bases and J 9 bases, with 17 bases left between them. CDR3 coding DNA: TGCGCCAGCAGCCCGGAGGGGGGGCTCGGTGAGCAGTTCTTC. It codes for CASSPEGGLGEQFF.

This clone came up once. The CDR3 DNA reads as TGTGCCAGCAGCCAAGCGGGGACAGGGAACTATGGCTACACCTTC. Translated: CASSQAGTGNYGYTF. This chain joins TRBV14 and TRBJ1-2; 9 nucleotides line up with TRBD1. This CDR3 comprises 15 residues. Germline V gene sequence: CDR1 SGHDN, CDR2 FVKESK. The J segment lost 2 bases and the V segment lost 1 base, leaving 2 bases of the junction unmatched.

The rearrangement links TRBV9 to TRBJ2-1, with 9 bases that match TRBD1. V lost 3 bases, J lost 7 bases, and 5 bases stayed unmatched. The CDR3 is 14 residues long. Germline V gene lookup returns CDR1 SGDLS and CDR2 YYNGEE. CDR3 nucleotide sequence: TGTGCCAGCAGCGGAGGGACAGGGTGGAATGAGCAGTTCTTC. Protein sequence: CASSGGTGWNEQFF.